Presented here are 27 T cell receptor beta chains from one specimen sequenced in a study of cytomegalovirus exposure and HLA in healthy donors. Primers for the PCR totalled 60 Vbeta and 13 Jbeta. Clones were sequenced by immunoSEQ multiplex PCR, and TCRdb holds only the in-frame ones, with some missing. The top ten clones hold around 3.9% of a sample with over 200,000 clones, 70% to 85% of them seen once. The sequenced sample consisted of PBMCs. The receptors here all came from a male donor in good health and CMV-seronegative.

The gene calls are TRBV20-1 and TRBJ2-5; D remains ambiguous. The CDR3 extends over 11 amino acids. Germline values: CDR1 DFQATT, CDR2 SNEGSKA (reference sequence). V lost 4 bases to trimming and J lost 5 bases, with 8 bases between them. For the CDR3, the DNA is TGCAGTGCTACCATGGGCGAGACCCAGTACTTC. Translated: CSATMGETQYF.

This rearrangement joins TRBV7-9 to TRBJ2-3, with a tentative D call TRBD1 (6 bases). The CDR3 consists of 13 residues. V lost 0 bases to trimming and J lost 7 bases, with 8 bases between them. Germline CDR1 SEHNR, CDR2 FQNEAQ (reference sequence). The CDR3 DNA reads as TGTGCCAGCAGCTTAGCACAGGGCCATACGCAGTATTTT. Amino acids: CASSLAQGHTQYF.

V is TRBV5-1 and J is TRBJ2-3; D remains unclear. Germline CDR1 SGHRS, CDR2 YFSETQ. The CDR3 is 14 residues long. V lost 2 bases, J lost 3 bases, and 10 bases lay in between. The DNA of the CDR3 is TGCGCCAGCAGCTTTCACAGTCAAACAGATACGCAGTATTTT. Translation gives CASSFHSQTDTQYF.

The rearrangement uses TRBV7-2 and TRBJ2-5; 7 bases match TRBD2. This CDR3 spans 14 amino acids. V shed 0 bases and J 7 bases; nucleotides not matched to a gene: 5. Germline lookup yields CDR1 SGHTA and CDR2 FQGNSA. DNA for the CDR3: TGTGCCAGCAGCTTAGCCCAGCGGGGAGTGACCCAGTACTTC. Amino acids: CASSLAQRGVTQYF.

CDR3 sequence reads: CATSDSMGRESSSSYEQYF. The CDR3 DNA is TGTGCCACCAGCGACTCCATGGGCCGGGAATCCTCCAGCTCCTACGAGCAGTACTTC. The rearrangement links TRBV15 to TRBJ2-7, with a weak D call TRBD2 (5 bases). The CDR3 contains 19 residues. Trimming took off 5 bases at V and 0 bases at J, with 26 bases between the two ends. Per germline, CDR1 LNHNV and CDR2 YYDKDF (reference sequence).

V usage is TRBV2 and J usage is TRBJ2-1; a weak D match, TRBD2 (5 bases). With 2 bases removed from V and 0 bases from J, the gap between germline ends came to 11 bases. CDR3 length equals 16 residues. The germline CDR1 and CDR2 sequences are SNHLY and FYNNEI. This CDR3 is CASSESRVSSYNEQFF. The CDR3 coding sequence is TGTGCCAGCAGTGAATCGAGGGTAAGCTCCTACAATGAGCAGTTCTTC.

The chain is built from TRBV2 and TRBJ2-1; D is perhaps TRBD2 (6 bases). There are 15 residues in the CDR3. V lost 6 bases, J lost 3 bases, and 15 bases lay in between. In germline, CDR1 is SNHLY, CDR2 FYNNEI. The CDR3 loop reads CASRVTSTHYNEQFF. Here the CDR3 DNA reads TGTGCCAGCAGGGTGACTAGTACCCACTACAATGAGCAGTTCTTC.

The DNA of the CDR3 is TGTGCCAGCAGCTTAAAGGCTAGCGACAATGAGCAGTTCTTC. Translation gives CASSLKASDNEQFF. The chain recombines TRBV5-4 with TRBJ2-1, with D possibly being TRBD2 (6 bases). The CDR3 is made up of 14 amino acids. The germline V gene encodes CDR1 SGHNT and CDR2 YYREEE (reference sequence). V was trimmed by 2 bases and J by 5 bases, leaving 11 bases between them.

Note on this clone: At one of its ends the junction is not consistent with the germline gene, which may arise from a read error. The V gene is TRBV7-9, the J gene TRBJ1-1, with TRBD1 as a possible D gene (5 bases). The CDR3 consists of 14 residues. Germline V lookup: CDR1 SEHNR, CDR2 FQNEAQ (reference sequence). DNA for the CDR3: TGTTCCAGCAGCTTAGCACGGGTAGGGGTGAGAGCTTTCTTT. Its protein is CSSSLARVGVRAFF.

The chain carries TRBV5-1 and TRBJ1-2, with 7 bases matching TRBD1. The V gene's germline CDR1 is SGHRS and CDR2 YFSETQ. J was trimmed by 0 bases and V by 4 bases; bases with no gene match: 6. The CDR3 extends over 15 amino acids. CDR3 DNA sequence: TGCGCCAGCAGCACCCGGACAGGAGCTAACTATGGCTACACCTTC. This encodes CASSTRTGANYGYTF.

The chain uses TRBV5-1 and TRBJ1-2, with D perhaps TRBD1 (6 bases). Trimming stripped 2 bases from V and 5 bases from J, with 10 bases between. The CDR3 runs 13 residues. In germline, CDR1 is SGHRS, CDR2 YFSETQ. The CDR3, as DNA: TGCGCCAGCAGCTTTCAGGGGATATATGGCTACACCTTC. Protein product: CASSFQGIYGYTF.

The count of this clone is one. This chain joins TRBV19 and TRBJ2-3; no reliable D call. The V end lost 6 bases, the J end lost 3 bases, and 7 bases lay between the germline ends. This CDR3 comprises 12 residues. Germline V gene sequence: CDR1 LNHDA, CDR2 SQIVND (reference sequence). The CDR3, as DNA: TGTGCCAGTAGCAGACTGACAGATACGCAGTATTTT. Translating gives CASSRLTDTQYF. Complete variable domain (other parts from reference TRBV19 and TRBJ2-3): DGGITQSPKYLFRKEGQNVTLSCEQNLNHDAMYWYRQDPGQGLRLIYYSQIVNDFQKGDIAEGYSVSREKKESFPLTVTSAQKNPTAFYLCASSRLTDTQYFGPGTRLTVL.

Comment on this clone: Other DNA sequences within the sample encode an identical CDR3. CDR3 bases: TGTGCCAGCAGCCCTGTCGTGGGAGCCACTGAAGCTTTCTTT. Encoded protein: CASSPVVGATEAFF. The V gene is TRBV7-9, the J gene TRBJ1-1; no definite D call. Trimming stripped 5 bases from V and 4 bases from J, with 14 bases between. Germline-derived CDR1 and CDR2 are SEHNR and FQNEAQ (reference sequence). The CDR3 totals 14 residues.

V gene TRBV7-3 combines with J gene TRBJ1-2; the match to TRBD1 covers 7 bases. This CDR3 comprises 17 residues. Germline V gene lookup returns CDR1 SGHTA and CDR2 FQGTGA. V gave up 1 base and J gave up 4 bases; unmatched junction bases: 12. The CDR3 spells CASSLKGGPLPSYGYTF. The CDR3 DNA reads as TGTGCCAGCAGCTTAAAAGGGGGCCCACTCCCAAGCTATGGCTACACCTTC.

V gene TRBV6-5 combines with J gene TRBJ2-5; 8 bases map to TRBD2. Looked up from germline, CDR1 is MNHEY and CDR2 is SVGAGI. After removal of 4 bases from V and 0 bases from J, the junction contained 7 bases not matched to a gene. The CDR3 has 16 residues. As DNA, the CDR3 is TGTGCCAGCAGTTTCTTTAGCGGGGACTACCAAGAGACCCAGTACTTC. It translates to CASSFFSGDYQETQYF.

The genes are TRBV27 and TRBJ2-5; 10 bases map to TRBD2. With 2 bases clipped from V and 6 bases from J, the junction kept 6 bases outside the gene matches. Germline CDR1 MNHEY, CDR2 SMNVEV (reference sequence). The CDR3 contains 15 residues. CDR3 DNA: TGTGCCAGCAGTTTAGCAGCGGGAGGGCCCAAGACCCAGTACTTC. It specifies CASSLAAGGPKTQYF.

The chain links TRBV7-9 to TRBJ2-7; D is uncertain. V lost 1 base, J lost 0 bases, and 4 bases lay in between. Per germline, CDR1 SEHNR and CDR2 FQNEAQ (reference sequence). The CDR3 extends over 13 amino acids. CDR3 loop: CASSLELSYEQYF. The CDR3 nucleotides are TGTGCCAGCAGCTTAGAACTCTCCTACGAGCAGTACTTC. Filled out from reference TRBV7-9 and TRBJ2-7, the complete variable domain reads DTGVSQNPRHKITKRGQNVTFRCDPISEHNRLYWYRQTLGQGPEFLTYFQNEAQLEKSRLLSDRFSAERPKGSFSTLEIQRTEQGDSAMYLCASSLELSYEQYFGPGTRLTVT.

The J gene is TRBJ2-5, the V gene TRBV5-8, with 12 bases identical to TRBD2. V dropped 0 bases and J dropped 4; count of bases not matched to a gene: 7. This CDR3 contains 17 residues. CDR1 SGHTS and CDR2 YDEGEE come from the germline V gene. Written as DNA, the CDR3 is TGTGCCAGCAGCTTGGTTGGGGGACTAGCGGGCCGAGAGACCCAGTACTTC. Translated, it gives CASSLVGGLAGRETQYF.

The chain has TRBV14 and TRBJ2-5; possible D gene TRBD1, 5 bases. The CDR3 consists of 19 residues. The germline CDR1 and CDR2 sequences are SGHDN and FVKESK. The germline V and J ends were trimmed by 4 bases and 5 bases, with 29 bases remaining between them. The CDR3 DNA sequence: TGTGCCAGCAGCCGTTCAATAAGGGGTGGCGGCTGGTTCTCGGAGACCCAGTACTTC. Translating it yields CASSRSIRGGGWFSETQYF.

This clone appeared once. The chain joins TRBV6-4 to TRBJ1-5; tentatively, D is TRBD1 (6 bases). In germline, CDR1 is MRHNA, CDR2 SNTAGT. Trimming pared 3 bases from V and 4 bases from J, leaving 28 bases between. The CDR3 is 20 amino acids. This chain's CDR3 is CASSEIGPGAPELGNQPQHF. The CDR3 bases are TGTGCCAGCAGTGAGATAGGCCCAGGGGCCCCAGAATTAGGTAATCAGCCCCAGCATTTT.

This clone occurred a few times. The chain links TRBV5-1 to TRBJ2-6, with TRBD1 matching over 8 bases. Losses at the gene ends were 0 bases for V and 1 base for J; bases not matched to a gene: 3. In germline, CDR1 is SGHRS, CDR2 YFSETQ. The CDR3 length is 17 residues. The chain's CDR3 is CASSLGGQGSGANVLTF. The CDR3 DNA follows: TGCGCCAGCAGCTTGGGAGGACAGGGTTCTGGGGCCAACGTCCTGACTTTC.

The chain links TRBV27 to TRBJ1-1; TRBD1 might be the D (6 bases). Germline CDR1 reads MNHEY; CDR2 reads SMNVEV (reference sequence). The length of the CDR3 is 16 residues. Trimming shortened V by 6 bases and J by 2 bases, and 19 bases separated the two germline ends. The CDR3 spells CASRTYRAGSNTEAFF. The CDR3 region has the DNA TGTGCCAGCAGGACATACAGGGCCGGATCAAACACTGAAGCTTTCTTT.

V is TRBV5-6 and J is TRBJ1-5; 10 nucleotides line up with TRBD1. CDR1 is SGHDT and CDR2 is YYEEEE in the germline V gene. The CDR3 contains 16 residues. The V and J ends lost 4 bases and 1 base, in that order; junction bases with no gene match: 5. In DNA, the CDR3 is TGTGCCAGCAGCCTGACAGGGGGCGGAAGCAATCAGCCCCAGCATTTT. It yields the protein CASSLTGGGSNQPQHF.

The CDR3 sequence: CASSPGRTSGPYADTQYF. The CDR3, as DNA: TGTGCCAGCAGCCCAGGAAGGACTAGCGGGCCCTACGCAGATACGCAGTATTTT. V and J are TRBV7-9 and TRBJ2-3, with 11 bases matching TRBD2. In germline, CDR1 is SEHNR, CDR2 FQNEAQ (reference sequence). The J segment lost 4 bases and the V segment lost 5 bases, leaving 14 bases of the junction unmatched. CDR3 length: 18 residues.

V and J are TRBV7-6 and TRBJ2-2; maybe TRBD1 (6 bases). Germline V gene sequence: CDR1 SGHVS, CDR2 FNYEAQ. Trimming took off 5 bases at V and 6 bases at J, with 13 bases between the two ends. The CDR3 has 14 amino acids. CDR3 DNA: TGTGCCAGCAGCGCCACAGGGTCGGCCGGGGAGCTGTTTTTT. This sequence encodes CASSATGSAGELFF.

This clone was counted between two and nine times. CDR3 protein: CASSVRQGSGNQPQHF. The DNA of the CDR3 is TGTGCCAGTAGTGTTCGCCAGGGTTCAGGCAATCAGCCCCAGCATTTT. The chain recombines TRBV19 with TRBJ1-5; D might be TRBD1 (5 bases). The germline V gene has CDR1 LNHDA and CDR2 SQIVND (reference sequence). This CDR3 is built from 16 residues. V was clipped by 5 bases and J by 2 bases, with 16 bases between them.

The chain couples TRBV19 to TRBJ2-1; 9 nucleotides match TRBD2. The CDR3 contains 15 residues. Germline lookup yields CDR1 LNHDA and CDR2 SQIVND (reference sequence). The V segment lost 6 bases and the J segment 3 bases; nucleotides outside the gene matches: 6. Here the CDR3 reads CASRPSGNNYNEQFF. The CDR3 DNA sequence: TGTGCCAGTAGGCCTAGCGGGAATAACTACAATGAGCAGTTCTTC.